Described below is a single T cell receptor beta chain sequence and its context. The antigen is unknown. This record comes from a study of beta chain features in type 1 diabetes. Whole-study context: What patients shared with healthy donors was a similar profile of age, gender and cell yields.

The study reverse transcribed the entire isolated RNA, so it sequenced expressed TCRB transcripts. Using immunoSEQ multiplex PCR, the repertoire was profiled, and TCRdb retains in-frame clones only, with some absent. The data hold 330,000 or so clones, with about 12% observed a single time. Trimming took off 4 bases at V and 7 bases at J, with 15 bases between the two ends. Germline assignment: CDR1 SGHDT and CDR2 YYEEEE. CDR3 length: 15 amino acids. Study observations and caveats: Type 1 diabetes patients had TCRB CDR3s that were shorter (moderately but significantly so) in all four CD4+ subsets.

The TCR comes from a woman aged 18-29 years with type 1 diabetes. This sequence joins TRBV5-6 and TRBJ1-6; D possibly corresponds to TRBD1 (6 bases). Sequences were obtained from naive CD4+ T cells from blood. CDR3 residues: CASSIRDTGNSPLHF. CDR3 in DNA: TGTGCCAGCAGCATCCGGGACACGGGCAATTCACCCCTCCACTTT.